The clone carrying this TCR beta chain was counted between two and nine times. No antigen is known for it. The sample is drawn from a study of CD8 T cells in ankylosing spondylitis. Study-wide points: Disease-linked clones bore a CD8+ phenotype and were relatively rare in peripheral blood. The authors reported significant enrichment of disease-linked clones in matched ankylosing spondylitis synovial fluid. Blood from ankylosing spondylitis patients appeared to carry a characteristic roughly 8-variant TCR beta motif. Earlier literature documents some of the motif variants in reactive arthritis synovial fluid and blood.

The germline V and J ends were trimmed by 1 base and 4 bases, with 13 bases remaining between them. CDR3 length equals 15 residues. CDR1 and CDR2 from the germline V gene are SGHTA and FQGNSA. Molecular-barcoded quantitative 5'-RACE produced these TCR beta libraries. In TCRdb, the 5' RACE reads were re-called with MiXCR into one record per CDR3 protein. The sample shows 700,000 to 1,000,000 distinct CDR3 sequences, around 11% of them seen only once. This chain uses TRBV7-2 with TRBJ1-2; D call uncertain. The sequence came from a male donor with ankylosing spondylitis. The sample consisted of blood, either unsorted or a sorted T cell fraction (not recorded which). CDR3 sequence (DNA): TGTGCCAGCAGCTTAGAGATAGTGGACTTCTATGGCTACACCTTC. As protein: CASSLEIVDFYGYTF.